The next 11 T cell receptor beta chains were all read from a single sample in a study of blood T cell repertoires in COVID-19. The repertoire was sequenced with immunoSEQ multiplex PCR; TCRdb's copy has only in-frame clones and lacks some. This sample yields 110,000 or so clones, of which around 85% are seen a single time; roughly 1.4% belongs to the top ten. Sequenced sample: peripheral blood. Receptors were obtained from a man in his fifties with acute or convalescent COVID-19.

The chain couples TRBV2 to TRBJ1-2; possible D gene TRBD1, 5 bases. Between the trimmed V and J ends, which lost 5 bases and 4 bases, there was a span of 8 bases. The CDR3 loop spans 12 amino acids. Germline assignment: CDR1 SNHLY and CDR2 FYNNEI. The CDR3 DNA reads as TGTGCCAGCAGTTCGGGACTCTATGGCTACACCTTC. Translated, it gives CASSSGLYGYTF. Full variable domain (rest looked up from reference TRBV2 and TRBJ1-2): EPEVTQTPSHQVTQMGQEVILRCVPISNHLYFYWYRQILGQKVEFLVSFYNNEISEKSEIFDDQFSVERPDGSNFTLKIRSTKLEDSAMYFCASSSGLYGYTFGSGTRLTVV.

CDR3 coding DNA: TGTGCCAGCAGCCTTGACAGGCTCTATTCACCCCTCCACTTT. Its protein product is CASSLDRLYSPLHF. The chain is built from TRBV25-1 and TRBJ1-6; tentatively, D is TRBD1 (6 bases). CDR3 length: 14 residues. V gave up 6 bases and J gave up 8 bases, with 14 bases separating them. CDR1 is MGHDK and CDR2 is SYGVNS in the germline V gene.

The chain's CDR3 is CASSSYLAGDYGYTF. For the CDR3, the DNA is TGCGCCAGCAGCTCATACCTCGCGGGGGACTATGGCTACACCTTC. The gene calls are TRBV5-1 and TRBJ1-2, with D possibly TRBD1 on 5 matching bases. The ends were cut back, 3 bases at V and 3 bases at J, with 15 bases in the middle. Germline CDR1 SGHRS, CDR2 YFSETQ. CDR3 length equals 15 residues.

The chain joins TRBV4-1 to TRBJ1-5, with a possible D match to TRBD1 (6 bases). V was clipped by 2 bases and J by 4 bases, with 15 bases between them. Germline lookup yields CDR1 MGHRA and CDR2 YSYEKL. The length of the CDR3 is 16 residues. The CDR3 here is CASSQRHTGLNQPQHF. CDR3 nucleotide sequence: TGCGCCAGCAGCCAACGCCATACAGGGTTGAATCAGCCCCAGCATTTT.

V is TRBV12-3 or TRBV12-4 and J is TRBJ1-5; tentatively, D is TRBD1 (5 bases). The CDR3 length is 11 residues. V shed 6 bases and J shed 9 bases, with 9 bases lying between them. The CDR3 coding sequence is TGTGCCAGCAGGTCGGGGGGGCCCCAGCATTTT. This translates into CASRSGGPQHF.

This sequence joins TRBV19 and TRBJ2-5; 10 bases match TRBD2. The germline gives CDR1 LNHDA, CDR2 SQIVND (reference sequence). This CDR3 is 14 amino acids long. With V trimmed by 10 bases and J by 4 bases, 9 bases remained unmatched. The CDR3 sequence is CATRGLAAAETQYF. CDR3 DNA: TGTGCCACCCGAGGACTAGCGGCCGCAGAGACCCAGTACTTC.

V usage is TRBV6-6 and J usage is TRBJ1-5, with D perhaps matching TRBD1 (5 bases). Germline V lookup: CDR1 MNHNY, CDR2 SVGAGI (reference sequence). V lost 2 bases and J 4 bases, leaving 6 bases between the germline ends. The CDR3 sequence is 13 residues long. The CDR3 is CASSYRGNQPQHF. The CDR3 DNA reads as TGTGCCAGCAGTTACAGGGGTAATCAGCCCCAGCATTTT.

The chain links TRBV11-2 to TRBJ2-7, with TRBD1 matching over 11 bases. V dropped 4 bases and J dropped 0; count of bases not matched to a gene: 11. CDR1 and CDR2 (germline): SGHAT, FQNNGV. The CDR3 totals 18 residues. The CDR3 DNA is TGTGCCAGCAGCTCAATAAACCGGGACAGGGGGGCCTCCTACGAGCAGTACTTC. Translating gives CASSSINRDRGASYEQYF.

The chain couples TRBV11-3 to TRBJ2-1; D may be TRBD2 (5 bases). The germline V gene has CDR1 SGHNT and CDR2 YENEEA. With 0 bases removed from V and 9 bases from J, the gap between germline ends came to 9 bases. The CDR3 totals 13 residues. The CDR3 DNA is TGTGCCAGCAGCTTAGATCGTGGGAGTGAGCAGTTCTTC. Translated: CASSLDRGSEQFF.

This chain's CDR3 is CASSRDREVAFF. Here the CDR3 DNA reads TGTGCCAGCAGTCGCGACAGGGAGGTAGCTTTCTTT. The J gene is TRBJ1-1, the V gene TRBV6-5, with 7 bases that match TRBD1. V was pared by 5 bases and J by 10 bases, with 7 bases of the junction left unmatched. The CDR3 runs 12 residues. Looked up from germline, CDR1 is MNHEY and CDR2 is SVGAGI.

In its sample, this clone was seen a few times. V usage is TRBV30 and J usage is TRBJ1-6; 7 bases are a match to TRBD1. Germline V lookup: CDR1 GTSNPN, CDR2 SVGIG (reference sequence). The V segment lost 2 bases and the J segment 10 bases; nucleotides outside the gene matches: 5. This CDR3 region has 13 residues. CDR3 sequence reads: CAWSRQGDSPLHF. The CDR3 coding sequence is TGTGCCTGGAGTAGGCAGGGGGACTCACCCCTCCACTTT.